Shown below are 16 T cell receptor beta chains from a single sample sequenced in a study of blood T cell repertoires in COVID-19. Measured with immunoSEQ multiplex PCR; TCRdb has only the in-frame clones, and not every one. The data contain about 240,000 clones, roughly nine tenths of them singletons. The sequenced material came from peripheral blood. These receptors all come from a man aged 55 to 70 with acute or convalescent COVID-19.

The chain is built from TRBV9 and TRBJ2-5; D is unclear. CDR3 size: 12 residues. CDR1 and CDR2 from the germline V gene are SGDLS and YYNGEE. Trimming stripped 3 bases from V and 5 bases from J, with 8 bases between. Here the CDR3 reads CASSASEETQYF. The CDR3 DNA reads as TGTGCCAGCAGCGCCTCGGAGGAGACCCAGTACTTC.

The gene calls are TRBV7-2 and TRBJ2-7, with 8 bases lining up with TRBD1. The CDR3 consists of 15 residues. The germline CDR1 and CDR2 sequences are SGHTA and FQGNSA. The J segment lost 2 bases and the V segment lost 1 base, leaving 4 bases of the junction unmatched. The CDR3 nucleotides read TGTGCCAGCAGCTTAGGGACAGGGCACACCTACGAGCAGTACTTC. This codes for CASSLGTGHTYEQYF. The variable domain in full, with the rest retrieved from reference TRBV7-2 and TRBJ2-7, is GAGVSQSPSNKVTEKGKDVELRCDPISGHTALYWYRQSLGQGLEFLIYFQGNSAPDKSGLPSDRFSAERTGGSVSTLTIQRTQQEDSAVYLCASSLGTGHTYEQYFGPGTRLTVT.

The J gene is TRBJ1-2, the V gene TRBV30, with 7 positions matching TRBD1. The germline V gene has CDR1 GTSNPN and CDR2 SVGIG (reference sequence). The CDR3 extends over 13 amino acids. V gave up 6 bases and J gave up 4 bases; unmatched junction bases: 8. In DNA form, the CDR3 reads TGTGCCTGCTATGAGGGGGCAGCCTATGGCTACACCTTC. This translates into CACYEGAAYGYTF.

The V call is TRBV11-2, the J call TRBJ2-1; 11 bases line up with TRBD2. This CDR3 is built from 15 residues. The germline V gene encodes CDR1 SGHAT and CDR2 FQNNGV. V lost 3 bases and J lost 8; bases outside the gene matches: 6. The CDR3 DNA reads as TGTGCCAGCAGCTTGTTAGCGGGAGGGCCGCATGAGCAGTTCTTC. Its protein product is CASSLLAGGPHEQFF. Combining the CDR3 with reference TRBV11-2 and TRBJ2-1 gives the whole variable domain EAGVAQSPRYKIIEKRQSVAFWCNPISGHATLYWYQQILGQGPKLLIQFQNNGVVDDSQLPKDRFSAERLKGVDSTLKIQPAKLEDSAVYLCASSLLAGGPHEQFFGPGTRLTVL.

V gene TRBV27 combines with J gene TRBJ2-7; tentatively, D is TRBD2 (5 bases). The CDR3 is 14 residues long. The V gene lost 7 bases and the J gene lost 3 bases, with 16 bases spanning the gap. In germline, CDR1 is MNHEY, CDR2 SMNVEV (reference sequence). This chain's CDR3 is CASKLDHSFYEQYF. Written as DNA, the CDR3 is TGTGCCAGCAAACTAGATCACTCATTCTACGAGCAGTACTTC.

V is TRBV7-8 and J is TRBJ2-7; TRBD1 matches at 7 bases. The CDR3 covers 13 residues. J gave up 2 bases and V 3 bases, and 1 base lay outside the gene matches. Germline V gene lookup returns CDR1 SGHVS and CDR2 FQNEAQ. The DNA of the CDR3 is TGTGCCAGCAGCTTTGACAGGGCCTACGAGCAGTACTTC. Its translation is CASSFDRAYEQYF.

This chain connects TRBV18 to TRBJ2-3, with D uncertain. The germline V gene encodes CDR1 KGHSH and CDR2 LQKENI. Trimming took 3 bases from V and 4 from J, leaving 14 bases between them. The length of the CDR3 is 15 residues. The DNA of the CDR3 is TGTGCCAGCTCACCGGTGGGCAGATTTTCAGATACGCAGTATTTT. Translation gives CASSPVGRFSDTQYF.

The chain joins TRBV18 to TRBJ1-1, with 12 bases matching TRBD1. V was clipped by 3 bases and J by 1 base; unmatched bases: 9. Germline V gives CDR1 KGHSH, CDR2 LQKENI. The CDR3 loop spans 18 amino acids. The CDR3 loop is CASSPSGTGGSRNTEAFF. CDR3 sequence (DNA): TGTGCCAGCTCACCCTCCGGGACAGGGGGCAGCCGGAACACTGAAGCTTTCTTT.

The CDR3 DNA is TGCGCCAGCAGACTGAGGGGGCCAAATGAAAAACTGTTTTTT. It translates to CASRLRGPNEKLFF. V usage is TRBV5-1 and J usage is TRBJ1-4; 7 bases fit TRBD1. This CDR3 comprises 14 residues. Germline-derived CDR1 and CDR2 are SGHRS and YFSETQ. V was clipped by 5 bases and J by 5 bases; unmatched bases: 6.

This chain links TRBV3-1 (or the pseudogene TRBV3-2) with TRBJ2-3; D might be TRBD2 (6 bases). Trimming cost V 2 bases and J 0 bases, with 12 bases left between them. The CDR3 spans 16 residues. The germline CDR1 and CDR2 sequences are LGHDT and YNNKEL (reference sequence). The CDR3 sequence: CASSQRSSESTDTQYF. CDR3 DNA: TGTGCCAGCAGCCAACGATCTAGCGAGAGCACAGATACGCAGTATTTT.

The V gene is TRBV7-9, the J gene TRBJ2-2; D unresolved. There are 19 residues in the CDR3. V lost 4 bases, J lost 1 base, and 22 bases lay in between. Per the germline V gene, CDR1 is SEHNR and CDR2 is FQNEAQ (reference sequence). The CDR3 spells CASSSRYGPSSQNTGELFF. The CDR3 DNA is TGTGCCAGCAGCTCACGGTATGGGCCCTCCTCCCAGAACACCGGGGAGCTGTTTTTT.

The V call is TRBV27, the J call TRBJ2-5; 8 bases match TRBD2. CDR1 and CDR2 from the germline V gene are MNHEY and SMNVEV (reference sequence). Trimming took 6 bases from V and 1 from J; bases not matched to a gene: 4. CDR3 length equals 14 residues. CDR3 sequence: CASRLTSAQETQYF. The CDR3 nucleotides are TGTGCCAGCAGACTGACTAGCGCCCAAGAGACCCAGTACTTC.

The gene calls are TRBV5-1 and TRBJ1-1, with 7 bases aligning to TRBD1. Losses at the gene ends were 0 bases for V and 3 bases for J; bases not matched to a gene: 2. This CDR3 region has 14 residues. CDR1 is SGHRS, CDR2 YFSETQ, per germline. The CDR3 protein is CASSLDDRDTEAFF. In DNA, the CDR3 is TGCGCCAGCAGCTTGGACGACAGGGACACTGAAGCTTTCTTT.

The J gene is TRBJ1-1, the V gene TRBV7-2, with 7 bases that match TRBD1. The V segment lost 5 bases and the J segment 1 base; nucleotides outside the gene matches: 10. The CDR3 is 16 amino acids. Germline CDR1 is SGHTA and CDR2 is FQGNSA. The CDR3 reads CASSKKRGQTNTEAFF. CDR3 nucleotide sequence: TGTGCCAGCAGCAAAAAGAGGGGACAGACGAACACTGAAGCTTTCTTT.

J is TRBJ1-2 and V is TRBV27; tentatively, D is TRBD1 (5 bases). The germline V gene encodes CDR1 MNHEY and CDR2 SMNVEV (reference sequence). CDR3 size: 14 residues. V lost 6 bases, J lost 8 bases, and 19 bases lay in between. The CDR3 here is CASSGDRGQGGYTF. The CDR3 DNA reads TGTGCCAGCAGCGGCGACCGTGGGCAGGGCGGCTACACCTTC.

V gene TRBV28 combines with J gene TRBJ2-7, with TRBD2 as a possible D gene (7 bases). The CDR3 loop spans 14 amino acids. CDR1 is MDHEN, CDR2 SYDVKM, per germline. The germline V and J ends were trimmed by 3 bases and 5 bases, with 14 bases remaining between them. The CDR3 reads CASSFLGGRDEQYF. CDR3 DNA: TGTGCCAGCAGTTTTCTGGGGGGGCGGGACGAGCAGTACTTC.